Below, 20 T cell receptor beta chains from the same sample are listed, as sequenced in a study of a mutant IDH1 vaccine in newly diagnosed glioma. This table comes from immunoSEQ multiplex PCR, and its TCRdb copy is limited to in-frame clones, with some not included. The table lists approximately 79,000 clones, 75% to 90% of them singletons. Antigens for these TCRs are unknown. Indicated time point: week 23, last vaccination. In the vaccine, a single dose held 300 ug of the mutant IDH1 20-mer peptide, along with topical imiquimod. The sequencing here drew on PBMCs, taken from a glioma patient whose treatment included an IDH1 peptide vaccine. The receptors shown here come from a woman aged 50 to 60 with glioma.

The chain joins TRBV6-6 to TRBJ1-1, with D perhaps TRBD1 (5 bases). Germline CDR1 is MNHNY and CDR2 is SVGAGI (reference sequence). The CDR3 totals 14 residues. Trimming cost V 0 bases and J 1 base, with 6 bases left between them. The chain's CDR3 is CASSYSDTNTEAFF. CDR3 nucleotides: TGTGCCAGCAGTTACTCGGACACGAACACTGAAGCTTTCTTT.

In DNA form, the CDR3 reads TGTGCCAGCAGCAAAGTAGACAGCGAGTACGAGCAGTACTTC. Translation: CASSKVDSEYEQYF. The chain combines TRBV21-1 with TRBJ2-7; the DNA was not compared with TRBD1, the D call given in the table. TRBV21-1 is shown as a pseudogene. The CDR3 runs to 14 residues.

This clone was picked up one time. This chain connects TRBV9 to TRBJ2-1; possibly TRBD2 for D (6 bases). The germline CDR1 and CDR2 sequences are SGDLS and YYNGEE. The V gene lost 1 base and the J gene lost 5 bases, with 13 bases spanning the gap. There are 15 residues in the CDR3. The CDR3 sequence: CASSVWGDGDNEQFF. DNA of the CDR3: TGTGCCAGCAGCGTATGGGGGGATGGGGACAATGAGCAGTTCTTC. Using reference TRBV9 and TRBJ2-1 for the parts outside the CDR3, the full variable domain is DSGVTQTPKHLITATGQRVTLRCSPRSGDLSVYWYQQSLDQGLQFLIQYYNGEERAKGNILERFSAQQFPDLHSELNLSSLELGDSALYFCASSVWGDGDNEQFFGPGTRLTVL.

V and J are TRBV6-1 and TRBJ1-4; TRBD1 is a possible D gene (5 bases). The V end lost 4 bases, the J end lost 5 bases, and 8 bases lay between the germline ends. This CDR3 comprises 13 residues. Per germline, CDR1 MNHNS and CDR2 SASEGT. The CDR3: CASSARGNEKLFF. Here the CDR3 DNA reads TGTGCCAGCAGTGCTCGGGGGAATGAAAAACTGTTTTTT.

CDR3 bases: TGTGCCAGCAGCGCAAGCTGGTTCGGGGAGCTGTTTTTT. It encodes CASSASWFGELFF. This chain uses TRBV27 with TRBJ2-2; D call uncertain. V was pared by 6 bases and J by 7 bases, with 12 bases between. Per germline, CDR1 MNHEY and CDR2 SMNVEV (reference sequence). The CDR3 sequence is 13 residues long.

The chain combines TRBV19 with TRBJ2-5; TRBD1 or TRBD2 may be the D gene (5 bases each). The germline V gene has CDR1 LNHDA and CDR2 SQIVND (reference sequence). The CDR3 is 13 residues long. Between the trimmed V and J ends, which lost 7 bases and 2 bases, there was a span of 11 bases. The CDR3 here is CASKRDGQETQYF. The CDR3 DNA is TGTGCCAGTAAACGGGACGGTCAAGAGACCCAGTACTTC.

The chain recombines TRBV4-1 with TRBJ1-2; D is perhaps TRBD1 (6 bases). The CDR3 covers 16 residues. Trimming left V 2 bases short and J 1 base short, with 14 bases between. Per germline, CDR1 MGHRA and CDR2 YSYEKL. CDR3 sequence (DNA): TGCGCCAGCAGCCAACCGTCGACAGGACATAACTATGGCTACACCTTC. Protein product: CASSQPSTGHNYGYTF.

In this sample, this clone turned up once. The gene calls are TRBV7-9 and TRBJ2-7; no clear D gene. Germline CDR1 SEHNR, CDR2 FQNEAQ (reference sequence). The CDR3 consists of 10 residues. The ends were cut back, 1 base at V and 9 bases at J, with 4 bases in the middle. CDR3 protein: CASSLERQYF. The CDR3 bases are TGTGCCAGCAGCTTAGAGAGGCAGTACTTC.

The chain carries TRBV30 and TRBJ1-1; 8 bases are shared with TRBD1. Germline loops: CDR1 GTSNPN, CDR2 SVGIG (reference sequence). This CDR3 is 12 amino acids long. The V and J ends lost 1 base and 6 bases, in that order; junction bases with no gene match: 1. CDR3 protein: CAWSETGAEAFF. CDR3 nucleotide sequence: TGTGCCTGGAGTGAGACAGGGGCTGAAGCTTTCTTT.

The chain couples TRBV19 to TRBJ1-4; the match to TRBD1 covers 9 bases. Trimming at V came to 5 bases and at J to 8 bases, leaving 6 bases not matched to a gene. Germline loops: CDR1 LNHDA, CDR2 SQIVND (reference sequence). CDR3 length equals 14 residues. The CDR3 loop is CASSSGTGREKLFF. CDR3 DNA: TGTGCCAGTAGTTCCGGGACAGGGAGGGAAAAACTGTTTTTT.

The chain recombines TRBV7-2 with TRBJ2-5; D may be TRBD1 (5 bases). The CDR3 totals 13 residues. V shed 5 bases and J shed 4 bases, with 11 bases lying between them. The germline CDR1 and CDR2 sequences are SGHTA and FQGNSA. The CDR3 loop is CASSTRVRETQYF. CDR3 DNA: TGTGCCAGCAGCACCAGGGTTCGAGAGACCCAGTACTTC.

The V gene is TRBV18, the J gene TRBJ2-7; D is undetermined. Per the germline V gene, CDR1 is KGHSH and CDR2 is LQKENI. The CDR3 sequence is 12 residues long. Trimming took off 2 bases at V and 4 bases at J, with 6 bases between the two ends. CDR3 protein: CASSPTLYEQYF. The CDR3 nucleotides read TGTGCCAGCTCACCAACACTTTACGAGCAGTACTTC.

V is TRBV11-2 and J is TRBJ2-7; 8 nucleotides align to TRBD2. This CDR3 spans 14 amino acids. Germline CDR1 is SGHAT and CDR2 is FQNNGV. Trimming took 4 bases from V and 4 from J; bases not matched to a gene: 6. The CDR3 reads CASSSIRGGYEQYF. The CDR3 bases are TGTGCCAGCAGCTCGATCCGGGGGGGGTACGAGCAGTACTTC.

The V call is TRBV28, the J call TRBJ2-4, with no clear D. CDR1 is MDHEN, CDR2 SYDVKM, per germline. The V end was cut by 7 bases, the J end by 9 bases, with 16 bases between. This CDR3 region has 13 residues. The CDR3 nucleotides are TGTGCCAGCACCCTCCACGCCGTCGGCATTCAGTACTTC. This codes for CASTLHAVGIQYF.

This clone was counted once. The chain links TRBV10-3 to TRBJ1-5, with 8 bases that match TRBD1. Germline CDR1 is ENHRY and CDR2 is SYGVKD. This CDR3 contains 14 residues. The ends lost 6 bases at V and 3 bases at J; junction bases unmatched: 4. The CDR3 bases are TGTGCCATCAGCACAGGGGGACCCAATCAGCCCCAGCATTTT. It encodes CAISTGGPNQPQHF.

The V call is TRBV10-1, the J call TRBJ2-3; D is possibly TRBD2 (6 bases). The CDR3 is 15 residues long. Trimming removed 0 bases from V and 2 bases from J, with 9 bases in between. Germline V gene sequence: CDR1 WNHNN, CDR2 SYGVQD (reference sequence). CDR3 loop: CASSESAGPTDTQYF. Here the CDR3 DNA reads TGCGCCAGCAGTGAGTCGGCGGGACCCACAGATACGCAGTATTTT.

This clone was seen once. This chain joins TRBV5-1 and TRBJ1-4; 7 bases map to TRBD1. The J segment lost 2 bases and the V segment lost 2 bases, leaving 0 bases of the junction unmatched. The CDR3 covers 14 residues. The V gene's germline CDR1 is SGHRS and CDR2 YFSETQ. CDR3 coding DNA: TGCGCCAGCAGCTTACAGGGGACTAATGAAAAACTGTTTTTT. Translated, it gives CASSLQGTNEKLFF.

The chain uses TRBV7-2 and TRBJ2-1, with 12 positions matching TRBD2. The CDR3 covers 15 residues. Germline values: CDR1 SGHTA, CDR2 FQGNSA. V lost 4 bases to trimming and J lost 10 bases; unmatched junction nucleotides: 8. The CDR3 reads CASSSEVTSGGEQFF. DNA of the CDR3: TGTGCCAGCAGCTCCGAAGTGACTAGCGGGGGCGAGCAGTTCTTC. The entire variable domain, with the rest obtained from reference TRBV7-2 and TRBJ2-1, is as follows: GAGVSQSPSNKVTEKGKDVELRCDPISGHTALYWYRQSLGQGLEFLIYFQGNSAPDKSGLPSDRFSAERTGGSVSTLTIQRTQQEDSAVYLCASSSEVTSGGEQFFGPGTRLTVL.

CDR3 amino acids: CASSIMGGGNTGELFF. Written as DNA, the CDR3 is TGTGCCAGTAGTATTATGGGGGGCGGCAACACCGGGGAGCTGTTTTTT. The rearrangement uses TRBV19 and TRBJ2-2, with D perhaps matching TRBD1 or TRBD2 (6 bases each). The CDR3 consists of 16 residues. Germline lookup yields CDR1 LNHDA and CDR2 SQIVND (reference sequence). V gave up 3 bases and J gave up 2 bases, with 13 bases separating them.

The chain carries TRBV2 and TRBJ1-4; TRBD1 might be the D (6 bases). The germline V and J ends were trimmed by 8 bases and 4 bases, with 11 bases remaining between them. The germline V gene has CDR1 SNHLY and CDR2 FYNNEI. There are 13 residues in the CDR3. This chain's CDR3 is CASAGQINEKLFF. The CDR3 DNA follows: TGTGCCAGCGCCGGACAGATTAATGAAAAACTGTTTTTT.